The next 11 T cell receptor beta chains were all read from a single sample in a study of cytomegalovirus exposure and HLA in healthy donors. The study ran its PCR with 60 Vbeta and 13 Jbeta primers. This table comes from immunoSEQ multiplex PCR, and its TCRdb copy is limited to in-frame clones, with some not included. Among over 150,000 clones listed, around three quarters were seen once. Sample: PBMCs. The receptor set was obtained from a man between 50 and 59 years old in good health and CMV-seropositive.

The chain has TRBV4-1 and TRBJ2-3; 10 bases align to TRBD2. J was trimmed by 3 bases and V by 0 bases; bases with no gene match: 6. Germline CDR1 MGHRA, CDR2 YSYEKL. The CDR3 totals 17 residues. The CDR3 nucleotides are TGCGCCAGCAGCCAAGAAGGGAGCGGGGGGGGAACAGATACGCAGTATTTT. Translating gives CASSQEGSGGGTDTQYF.

The gene calls are TRBV11-2 and TRBJ2-3, with 12 positions matching TRBD2. Germline CDR1 is SGHAT and CDR2 is FQNNGV. J gave up 4 bases and V 3 bases, and 5 bases lay outside the gene matches. The CDR3 sequence is 16 residues long. In DNA form, the CDR3 reads TGTGCCAGCAGCTTCGCTAGCGGGGGGGCCGCAGATACGCAGTATTTT. Translation: CASSFASGGAADTQYF.

The rearrangement links TRBV1 to TRBJ2-2; the table's D gene call, TRBD2, was not cross checked with the DNA. TRBV1 is reported as a pseudogene. CDR3 length equals 22 residues. The CDR3 here is CTSSQRLAAAGGPDRNTGELFF. The DNA for the CDR3 is TGCACCAGCAGCCAAAGACTAGCTGCAGCGGGGGGGCCGGATAGGAACACCGGGGAGCTGTTTTTT.

The chain joins TRBV29-1 to TRBJ2-7; D perhaps matches TRBD1 (6 bases). The CDR3 sequence is 13 residues long. Trimming took 7 bases from V and 6 from J, leaving 19 bases between them. The germline gives CDR1 SQVTM, CDR2 ANQGSEA. The CDR3 loop reads CSATRQDGGEQYF. In DNA, the CDR3 is TGCAGCGCTACTAGACAGGATGGTGGCGAGCAGTACTTC.

This clone was picked up a small number of times. Other DNA sequences of this sample code for an identical CDR3. V usage is TRBV4-1 and J usage is TRBJ2-3; 7 nucleotides agree with TRBD1. The trim removed 0 bases at V and 2 bases at J, leaving 2 bases unmatched. The germline V gene encodes CDR1 MGHRA and CDR2 YSYEKL. The CDR3 is made up of 15 amino acids. CDR3 DNA sequence: TGCGCCAGCAGCCAAGACGGACAGGACACAGATACGCAGTATTTT. This encodes CASSQDGQDTDTQYF.

Only one count was recorded for this clone. The CDR3 DNA is TGTGCCAGCAGTAGGTCTAGCGGGGGACAAGAGACCCAGTACTTC. The encoded protein is CASSRSSGGQETQYF. The V gene is TRBV27, the J gene TRBJ2-5; 10 positions agree with TRBD2. CDR3 length: 15 residues. Germline V gene data show CDR1 as MNHEY and CDR2 as SMNVEV (reference sequence). The junction had 5 bases not matched to a gene; V was cut back by 5 bases and J by 2 bases.

Here the CDR3 reads CASSPSGTEAFF. The DNA of the CDR3 is TGTGCCAGCAGTCCCAGCGGCACTGAAGCTTTCTTT. V is TRBV6-1 and J is TRBJ1-1, with unresolved D. The ends were cut back, 5 bases at V and 4 bases at J, with 8 bases in the middle. There are 12 residues in the CDR3. Germline V gives CDR1 MNHNS, CDR2 SASEGT.

V usage is TRBV7-6 and J usage is TRBJ2-1, with D uncertain. This CDR3 spans 14 amino acids. Looked up from germline, CDR1 is SGHVS and CDR2 is FNYEAQ. Trimming stripped 1 base from V and 6 bases from J, with 10 bases between. CDR3 region: CASSLETRFNEQFF. The CDR3 bases are TGTGCCAGCAGCTTAGAGACAAGGTTCAATGAGCAGTTCTTC.

The chain recombines TRBV6-1 with TRBJ2-7; possible D gene TRBD2, 5 bases. The V end was cut by 9 bases, the J end by 0 bases, with 18 bases between. CDR1 is MNHNS, CDR2 SASEGT, per germline. The CDR3 has 15 residues. CDR3 nucleotide sequence: TGTGCCAGTCAACCGGATCTAGCTAGCTCCTACGAGCAGTACTTC. Amino acids: CASQPDLASSYEQYF.

This sequence joins TRBV18 and TRBJ1-2; D might be TRBD1 (6 bases). Looked up from germline, CDR1 is KGHSH and CDR2 is LQKENI. The CDR3 is 17 residues long. V lost 1 base, J lost 1 base, and 16 bases lay in between. The CDR3 coding sequence is TGTGCCAGCTCACCACTCGCAGGGGCCGTTCATAACTATGGCTACACCTTC. As protein: CASSPLAGAVHNYGYTF.

The rearrangement uses TRBV18 and TRBJ1-6, with D tentatively TRBD1 (5 bases). V lost 4 bases, J lost 6 bases, and 13 bases lay in between. The CDR3 totals 15 residues. In germline, CDR1 is KGHSH, CDR2 LQKENI. The CDR3 protein is CASSLPGEGNSPLHF. The CDR3 nucleotides read TGTGCCAGCTCACTACCGGGGGAGGGTAATTCACCCCTCCACTTT. The whole variable domain, remainder taken from reference TRBV18 and TRBJ1-6, is NAGVMQNPRHLVRRRGQEARLRCSPMKGHSHVYWYRQLPEEGLKFMVYLQKENIIDESGMPKERFSAEFPKEGPSILRIQQVVRGDSAAYFCASSLPGEGNSPLHFGNGTRLTVT.